This T cell receptor beta chain is drawn from a study of blood T cells in healthy people across ages. PCR was performed a second time for roughly 7 to 12 cycles using a sample-barcoded 5' primer and a J-beta primer mix. TCRdb reanalysed the 5' RACE reads using MiXCR and keeps one entry per CDR3 protein. The data show fewer than 800,000 distinct CDR3 sequences, more than 40% seen once. In this sample, this clonotype turned up a few times. Specimen: blood. The receptor was isolated from a woman in her sixties in good health.

The CDR3 coding sequence is TGTGCCTGGAGTGTACTTGGGACAGAGTTTCACCAAAGCTCCTACGAGCAGTACTTC. Translating gives CAWSVLGTEFHQSSYEQYF. This sequence joins TRBV30 and TRBJ2-7, with 7 bases identical to TRBD1. The germline CDR1 and CDR2 sequences are GTSNPN and SVGIG (reference sequence). This CDR3 is 19 amino acids long. Trimming cost V 0 bases and J 0 bases; bases outside gene matches: 17.